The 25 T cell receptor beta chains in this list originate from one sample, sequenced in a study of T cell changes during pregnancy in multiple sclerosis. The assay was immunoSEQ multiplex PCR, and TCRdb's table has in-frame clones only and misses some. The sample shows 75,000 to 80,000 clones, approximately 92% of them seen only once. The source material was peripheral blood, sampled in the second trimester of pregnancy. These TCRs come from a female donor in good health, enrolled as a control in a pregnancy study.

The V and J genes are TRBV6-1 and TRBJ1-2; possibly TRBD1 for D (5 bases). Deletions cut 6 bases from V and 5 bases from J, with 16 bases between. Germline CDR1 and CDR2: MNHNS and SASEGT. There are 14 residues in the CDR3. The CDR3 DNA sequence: TGTGCCAGCAGCGTAGCGGGGGGAACATATGGCTACACCTTC. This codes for CASSVAGGTYGYTF.

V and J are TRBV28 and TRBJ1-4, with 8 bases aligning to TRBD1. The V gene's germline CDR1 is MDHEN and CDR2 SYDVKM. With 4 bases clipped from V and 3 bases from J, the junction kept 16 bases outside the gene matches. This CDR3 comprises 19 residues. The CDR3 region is CASSSDRAFFGAANEKLFF. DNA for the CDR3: TGTGCCAGCAGTTCGGACAGGGCCTTCTTTGGTGCCGCTAATGAAAAACTGTTTTTT.

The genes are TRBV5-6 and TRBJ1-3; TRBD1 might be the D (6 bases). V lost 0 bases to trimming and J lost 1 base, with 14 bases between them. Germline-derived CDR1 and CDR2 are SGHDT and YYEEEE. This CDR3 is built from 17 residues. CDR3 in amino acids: CASSLGGQGTSGNTIYF. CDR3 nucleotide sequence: TGTGCCAGCAGCTTGGGGGGCCAGGGGACATCTGGAAACACCATATATTTT. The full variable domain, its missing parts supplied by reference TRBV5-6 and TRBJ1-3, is DAGVTQSPTHLIKTRGQQVTLRCSPKSGHDTVSWYQQALGQGPQFIFQYYEEEERQRGNFPDRFSGHQFPNYSSELNVNALLLGDSALYLCASSLGGQGTSGNTIYFGEGSWLTVV.

The DNA of the CDR3 is TGTGCCAGCAGCTTAGCGGGGGGCCCAAATGAGCAGTTCTTC. Translated: CASSLAGGPNEQFF. This chain links TRBV11-2 with TRBJ2-1; weak D call: TRBD2 (7 bases). The V gene's germline CDR1 is SGHAT and CDR2 FQNNGV. The V end was cut by 1 base, the J end by 7 bases, with 11 bases between. This CDR3 is built from 14 residues.

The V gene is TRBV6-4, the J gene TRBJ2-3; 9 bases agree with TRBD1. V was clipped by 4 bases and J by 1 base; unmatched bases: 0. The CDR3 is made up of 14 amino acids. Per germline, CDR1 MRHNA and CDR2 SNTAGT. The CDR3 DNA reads TGTGCCAGCAGTGGGACAGGGGGCACAGATACGCAGTATTTT. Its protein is CASSGTGGTDTQYF.

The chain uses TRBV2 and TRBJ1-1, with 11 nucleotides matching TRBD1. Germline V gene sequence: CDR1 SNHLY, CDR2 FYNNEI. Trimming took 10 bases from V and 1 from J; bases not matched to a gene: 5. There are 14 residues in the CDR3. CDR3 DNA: TGTGCCATCGAGGACAGGGGGCGGAACACTGAAGCTTTCTTT. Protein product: CAIEDRGRNTEAFF.

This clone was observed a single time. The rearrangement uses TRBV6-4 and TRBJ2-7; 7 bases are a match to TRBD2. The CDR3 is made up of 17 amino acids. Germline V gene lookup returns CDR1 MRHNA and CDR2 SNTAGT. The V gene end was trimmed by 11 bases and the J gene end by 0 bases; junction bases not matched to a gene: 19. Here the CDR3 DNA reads TGTGCCGGGGGGAGGGGACTTACTGGAGAACACTCCTACGAGCAGTACTTC. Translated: CAGGRGLTGEHSYEQYF.

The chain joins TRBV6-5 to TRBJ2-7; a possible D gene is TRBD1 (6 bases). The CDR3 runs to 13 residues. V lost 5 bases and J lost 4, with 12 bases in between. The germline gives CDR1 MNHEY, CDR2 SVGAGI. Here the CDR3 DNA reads TGTGCCAGCAGTGAACAGGGTGGTTACGAGCAGTACTTC. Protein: CASSEQGGYEQYF.

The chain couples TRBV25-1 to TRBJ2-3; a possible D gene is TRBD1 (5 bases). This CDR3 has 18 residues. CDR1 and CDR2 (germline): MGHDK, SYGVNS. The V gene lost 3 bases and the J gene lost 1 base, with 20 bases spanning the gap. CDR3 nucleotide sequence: TGTGCCAGCAGTGACGTGCAATTCAGGGTTGGTGGCACAGATACGCAGTATTTT. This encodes CASSDVQFRVGGTDTQYF.

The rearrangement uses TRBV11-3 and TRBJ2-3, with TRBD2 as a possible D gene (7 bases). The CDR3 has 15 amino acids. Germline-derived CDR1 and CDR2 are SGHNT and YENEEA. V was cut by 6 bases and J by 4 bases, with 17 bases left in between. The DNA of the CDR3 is TGTGCCAGCAGAATTACAGGGAGGGGGGCAGATACGCAGTATTTT. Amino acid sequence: CASRITGRGADTQYF.

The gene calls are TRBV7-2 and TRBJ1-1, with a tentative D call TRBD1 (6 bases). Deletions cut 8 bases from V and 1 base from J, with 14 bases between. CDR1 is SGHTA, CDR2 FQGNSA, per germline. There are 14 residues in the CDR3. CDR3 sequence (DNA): TGTGCCAGCCACAGAATCAGGGGGAACACTGAAGCTTTCTTT. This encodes CASHRIRGNTEAFF.

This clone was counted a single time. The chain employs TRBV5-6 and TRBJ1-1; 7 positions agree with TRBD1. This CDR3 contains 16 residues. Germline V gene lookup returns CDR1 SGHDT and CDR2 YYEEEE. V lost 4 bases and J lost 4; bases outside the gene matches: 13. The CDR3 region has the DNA TGTGCCAGCAGCAGAACGCCCGACAGGGCGGGCACTGAAGCTTTCTTT. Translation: CASSRTPDRAGTEAFF.

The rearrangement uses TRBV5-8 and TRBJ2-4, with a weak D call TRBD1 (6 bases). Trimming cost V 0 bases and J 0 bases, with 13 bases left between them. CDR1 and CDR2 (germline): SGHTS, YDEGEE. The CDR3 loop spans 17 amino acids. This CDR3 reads CASSLVDRFLAKNIQYF. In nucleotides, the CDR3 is TGTGCCAGCAGCTTGGTAGACAGGTTCTTAGCCAAAAACATTCAGTACTTC.

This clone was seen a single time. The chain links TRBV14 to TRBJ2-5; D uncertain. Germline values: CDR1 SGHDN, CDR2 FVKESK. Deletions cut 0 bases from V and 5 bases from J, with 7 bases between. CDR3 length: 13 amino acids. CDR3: CASSQEFEETQYF. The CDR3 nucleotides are TGTGCCAGCAGCCAAGAATTTGAGGAGACCCAGTACTTC.

The CDR3 loop is CASSLDVAELVFF. The CDR3 DNA reads TGTGCCAGCAGCTTAGATGTCGCTGAGCTTGTGTTCTTC. The gene calls are TRBV7-9 and TRBJ2-1; D remains unclear. The V and J ends lost 1 base and 15 bases respectively, with 16 bases between them. This CDR3 has 13 amino acids. The germline gives CDR1 SEHNR, CDR2 FQNEAQ (reference sequence).

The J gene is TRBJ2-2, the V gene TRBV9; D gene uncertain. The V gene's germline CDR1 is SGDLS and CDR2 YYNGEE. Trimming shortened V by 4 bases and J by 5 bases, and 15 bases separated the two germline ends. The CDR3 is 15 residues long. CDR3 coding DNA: TGTGCCAGCAGCCTGTTGTGGAGAGGAACCGGGGAGCTGTTTTTT. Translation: CASSLLWRGTGELFF. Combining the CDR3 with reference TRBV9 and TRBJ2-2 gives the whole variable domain DSGVTQTPKHLITATGQRVTLRCSPRSGDLSVYWYQQSLDQGLQFLIQYYNGEERAKGNILERFSAQQFPDLHSELNLSSLELGDSALYFCASSLLWRGTGELFFGEGSRLTVL.

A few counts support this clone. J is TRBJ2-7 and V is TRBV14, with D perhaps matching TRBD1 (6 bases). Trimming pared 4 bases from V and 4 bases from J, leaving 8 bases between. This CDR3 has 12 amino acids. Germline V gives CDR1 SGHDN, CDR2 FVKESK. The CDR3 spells CASSLQGYEQYF. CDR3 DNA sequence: TGTGCCAGCAGCCTACAGGGTTACGAGCAGTACTTC.

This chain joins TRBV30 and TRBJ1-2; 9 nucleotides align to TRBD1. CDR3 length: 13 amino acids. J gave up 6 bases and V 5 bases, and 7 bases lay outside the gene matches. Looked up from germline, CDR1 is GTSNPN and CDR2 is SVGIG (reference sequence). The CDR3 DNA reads TGTGCCTGGGGCCAGGGACAGGGAGATGGCTACACCTTC. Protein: CAWGQGQGDGYTF.

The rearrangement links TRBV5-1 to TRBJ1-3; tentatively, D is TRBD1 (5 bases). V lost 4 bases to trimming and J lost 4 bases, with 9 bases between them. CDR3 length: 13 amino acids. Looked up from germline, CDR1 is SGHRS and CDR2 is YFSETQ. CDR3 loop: CASSPQGGNTIYF. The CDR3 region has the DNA TGCGCCAGCAGCCCCCAGGGCGGAAACACCATATATTTT.

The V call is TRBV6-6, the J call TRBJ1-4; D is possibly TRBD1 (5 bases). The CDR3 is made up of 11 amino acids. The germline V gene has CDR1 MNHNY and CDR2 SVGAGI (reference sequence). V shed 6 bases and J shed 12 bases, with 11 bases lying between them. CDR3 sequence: CASRETGELFF. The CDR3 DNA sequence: TGTGCCAGCAGGGAAACAGGAGAACTGTTTTTT.

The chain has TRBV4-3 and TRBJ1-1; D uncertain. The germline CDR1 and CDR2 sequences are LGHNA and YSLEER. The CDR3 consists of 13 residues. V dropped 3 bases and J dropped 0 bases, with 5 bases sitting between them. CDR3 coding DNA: TGCGCCAGCAGCCAGGAGGTGAACACTGAAGCTTTCTTT. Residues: CASSQEVNTEAFF.

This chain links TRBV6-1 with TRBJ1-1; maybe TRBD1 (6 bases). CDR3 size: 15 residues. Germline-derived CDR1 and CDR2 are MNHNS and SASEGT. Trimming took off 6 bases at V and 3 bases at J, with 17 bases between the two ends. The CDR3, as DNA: TGTGCCAGCAGCGATGAACAGGGCTGGGACACTGAAGCTTTCTTT. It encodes CASSDEQGWDTEAFF.

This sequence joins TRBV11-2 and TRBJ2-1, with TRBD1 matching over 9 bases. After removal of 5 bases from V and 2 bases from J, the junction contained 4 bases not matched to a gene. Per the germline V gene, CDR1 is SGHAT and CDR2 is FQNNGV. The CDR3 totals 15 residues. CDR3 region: CASSGRQGAYNEQFF. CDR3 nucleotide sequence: TGTGCCAGCAGCGGTCGACAGGGGGCCTACAATGAGCAGTTCTTC.

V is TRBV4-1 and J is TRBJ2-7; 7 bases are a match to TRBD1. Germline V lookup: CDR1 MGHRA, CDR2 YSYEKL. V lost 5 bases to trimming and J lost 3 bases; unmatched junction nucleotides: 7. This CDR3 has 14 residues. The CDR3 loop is CASSRPGQIYEQYF. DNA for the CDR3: TGCGCCAGCAGCAGACCGGGACAGATCTACGAGCAGTACTTC.

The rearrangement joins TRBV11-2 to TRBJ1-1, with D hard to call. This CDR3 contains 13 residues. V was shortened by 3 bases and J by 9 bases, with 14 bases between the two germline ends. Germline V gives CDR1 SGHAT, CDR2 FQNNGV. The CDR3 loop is CASSLGDTYQAFF. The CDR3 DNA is TGTGCCAGCAGCTTGGGCGACACTTACCAAGCTTTCTTT.